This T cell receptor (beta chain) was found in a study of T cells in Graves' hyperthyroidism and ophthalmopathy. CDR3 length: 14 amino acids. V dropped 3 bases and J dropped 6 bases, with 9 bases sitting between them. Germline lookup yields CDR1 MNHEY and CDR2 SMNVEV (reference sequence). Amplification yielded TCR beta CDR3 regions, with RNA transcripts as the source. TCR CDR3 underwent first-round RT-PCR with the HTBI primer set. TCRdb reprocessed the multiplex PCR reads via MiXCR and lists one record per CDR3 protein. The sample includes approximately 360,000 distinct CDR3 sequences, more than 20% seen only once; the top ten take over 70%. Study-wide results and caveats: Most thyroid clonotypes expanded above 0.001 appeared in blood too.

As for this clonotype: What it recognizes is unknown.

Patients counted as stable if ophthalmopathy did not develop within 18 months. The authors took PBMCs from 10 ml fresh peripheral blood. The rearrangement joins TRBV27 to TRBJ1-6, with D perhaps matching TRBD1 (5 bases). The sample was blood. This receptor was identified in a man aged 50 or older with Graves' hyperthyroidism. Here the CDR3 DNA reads TGTGCCAGCAGTTTCTGGACACTTAATTCACCCCTCCACTTT. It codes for CASSFWTLNSPLHF.